A single TCR beta chain is shown here with its context. This specimen comes from a study of blood T cell repertoires in COVID-19. Study information: Samples came from the United States, Italy and Spain, spanning acute and convalescent COVID-19. T cells, B-cell-depleted T cells, or PBMCs provided the cDNA or gDNA that served as material.

Per the original methods: Reference gene primer amplification gave nucleated cell count estimates. The data were produced by immunoSEQ multiplex PCR, yet TCRdb's version contains in-frame clones alone and is incomplete. That table supplies the V and J calls and clone size; D and trimming were determined from the DNA. The table records around 99,000 clones, around four fifths of them present only once. J lost 7 bases, V lost 5 bases, and 12 bases had no gene match. The CDR3 sequence is 15 residues long. Germline lookup yields CDR1 KGHSH and CDR2 LQKENI. This clonotype was sampled from a woman in her sixties or seventies with acute or convalescent COVID-19. This rearrangement joins TRBV18 to TRBJ2-7; TRBD1 agrees at 9 bases. What was sequenced was peripheral blood. The CDR3 loop is CASSYQQGASGEQYF. The CDR3 nucleotides read TGTGCCAGCTCATACCAACAGGGGGCCTCTGGGGAGCAGTACTTC.